This section outlines one T cell receptor (beta chain) sequence together with its context. The data were produced by immunoSEQ multiplex PCR, yet TCRdb's version contains in-frame clones alone and is incomplete. The repertoire has about 56,000 clones, roughly 90% of them found once; the top ten carry roughly 20%. These data come from a study of blood T cell repertoires in COVID-19. Germline assignment: CDR1 LNHDA and CDR2 SQIVND (reference sequence). V lost 7 bases, J lost 5 bases, and 18 bases stayed unmatched. The CDR3 sequence is 20 residues long. The chain is built from TRBV19 and TRBJ2-1; 15 bases are shared with TRBD2. Sequencing used peripheral blood. The sequence came from a human donor in a cohort sampled during active COVID-19. The DNA for the CDR3 is TGTGCCAGTAAAAGACTCCACCTGGGACTAGCGGGGGGCCCGAACAATGAGCAGTTCTTC. Translated, it gives CASKRLHLGLAGGPNNEQFF.